Below are 14 T cell receptor beta chains sequenced from a single sample in a study of blood T cell repertoires in COVID-19. Clones were read by immunoSEQ multiplex PCR, and TCRdb kept only the in-frame ones, dropping some. The sample has 90,000 to 120,000 clones; roughly 84% are singletons. Sequences were obtained from peripheral blood. These receptors came from a human donor in a cohort sampled during active COVID-19.

The rearrangement uses TRBV5-4 and TRBJ2-3; 7 bases are shared with TRBD1. J was trimmed by 3 bases and V by 4 bases; bases with no gene match: 2. In germline, CDR1 is SGHNT, CDR2 YYREEE (reference sequence). This CDR3 is 13 amino acids long. In DNA, the CDR3 is TGTGCCAGCAGCATACAGGGGACAGATACGCAGTATTTT. Its protein is CASSIQGTDTQYF.

The CDR3 loop is CASNGANEETQYF. CDR3 in DNA: TGTGCCAGCAACGGAGCTAACGAAGAGACCCAGTACTTC. J is TRBJ2-5 and V is TRBV28; no firm D call. This CDR3 is built from 13 residues. Germline V gene lookup returns CDR1 MDHEN and CDR2 SYDVKM. The germline V and J ends were trimmed by 7 bases and 3 bases, with 12 bases remaining between them.

V is TRBV7-2 and J is TRBJ1-2; no reliable D call. The CDR3 loop spans 14 amino acids. V was shortened by 3 bases and J by 4 bases, with 12 bases between the two germline ends. Germline V gene data show CDR1 as SGHTA and CDR2 as FQGNSA. This chain's CDR3 is CASSLNEGPYGYTF. CDR3 nucleotides: TGTGCCAGCAGCTTGAATGAGGGCCCCTATGGCTACACCTTC.

This clone was seen a single time. The gene calls are TRBV7-9 and TRBJ2-4, with 7 bases identical to TRBD2. The CDR3 consists of 14 residues. Germline lookup yields CDR1 SEHNR and CDR2 FQNEAQ (reference sequence). V shed 5 bases and J 1 base; nucleotides not matched to a gene: 2. The CDR3 nucleotides read TGTGCCAGCAGCAAGACTAGCGCCAAAAACATTCAGTACTTC. Translating it yields CASSKTSAKNIQYF.

In its sample, this clone was seen a few times. The J gene is TRBJ1-6, the V gene TRBV5-1, with TRBD1 matching 8 bases. The germline V gene has CDR1 SGHRS and CDR2 YFSETQ. Trimming cost V 3 bases and J 5 bases; bases outside gene matches: 1. The CDR3 has 14 residues. In DNA form, the CDR3 reads TGCGCCAGCAGCTGGGACAGGAATAATTCACCCCTCCACTTT. Protein product: CASSWDRNNSPLHF. The full variable domain, its missing parts supplied by reference TRBV5-1 and TRBJ1-6, is KAGVTQTPRYLIKTRGQQVTLSCSPISGHRSVSWYQQTPGQGLQFLFEYFSETQRNKGNFPGRFSGRQFSNSRSEMNVSTLELGDSALYLCASSWDRNNSPLHFGNGTRLTVT.

V and J are TRBV24-1 and TRBJ1-6; the match to TRBD1 covers 11 bases. The CDR3 has 14 amino acids. V trimming: 9 bases; J trimming: 7 bases; junction bases outside the gene matches: 4. Germline V gives CDR1 KGHDR, CDR2 SFDVKD. The CDR3 region is CATVGTGGNSPLHF. CDR3 nucleotide sequence: TGTGCCACCGTGGGGACAGGGGGAAATTCACCCCTCCACTTT.

The rearrangement uses TRBV6-5 and TRBJ2-5; a weak D match, TRBD1 (6 bases). This CDR3 spans 15 amino acids. The V and J ends lost 4 bases and 5 bases respectively, with 17 bases between them. Per the germline V gene, CDR1 is MNHEY and CDR2 is SVGAGI. The CDR3 spells CASSSFTTQGETQYF. DNA of the CDR3: TGTGCCAGCAGTTCTTTCACAACCCAGGGGGAGACCCAGTACTTC.

The V and J genes are TRBV27 and TRBJ2-1; D uncertain. This CDR3 has 15 amino acids. The V end lost 6 bases, the J end lost 6 bases, and 18 bases lay between the germline ends. Germline V gene lookup returns CDR1 MNHEY and CDR2 SMNVEV (reference sequence). Written as DNA, the CDR3 is TGTGCCAGCAGAGAACTTCTAGACCTACCCAATGAGCAGTTCTTC. Encoded protein: CASRELLDLPNEQFF.

On this clone itself: An end of the junction differs from the germline gene, which may be a read error. The genes are TRBV6-2 or TRBV6-3 and TRBJ1-5, with TRBD1 as a possible D gene (5 bases). From germline, CDR1 is MNHEY and CDR2 SVGEGT. The CDR3 spans 13 residues. The CDR3 spells CASSDSWGDPQHF. The CDR3 DNA reads as TGTGCCAGCAGTGACTCGTGGGGGGATCCCCAGCATTTT.

This chain uses TRBV5-4 with TRBJ1-6, with TRBD1 as a possible D gene (6 bases). There are 17 residues in the CDR3. In germline, CDR1 is SGHNT, CDR2 YYREEE (reference sequence). V was clipped by 4 bases and J by 7 bases, with 21 bases between them. The CDR3 nucleotides read TGTGCCAGCAGCCTGGGAGGGGGAGGGGGGGTCAATTCACCCCTCCACTTT. Translating gives CASSLGGGGGVNSPLHF.

This clone was detected once. This chain's CDR3 is CASSQDRRGREAFF. DNA of the CDR3: TGCGCCAGCAGCCAAGATCGGCGGGGGCGAGAAGCTTTCTTT. The chain has TRBV4-3 and TRBJ1-1; D might be TRBD1 (6 bases). This CDR3 is built from 14 residues. Per the germline V gene, CDR1 is LGHNA and CDR2 is YSLEER. Deletions cut 0 bases from V and 8 bases from J, with 13 bases between.

The chain combines TRBV6-5 with TRBJ2-7, with 10 positions matching TRBD2. The CDR3 length is 14 residues. The V gene end was trimmed by 7 bases and the J gene end by 0 bases; junction bases not matched to a gene: 3. Germline CDR1 MNHEY, CDR2 SVGAGI. The CDR3 nucleotides read TGTGCCAGCAAAGCGGGAGGGGACTCCTACGAGCAGTACTTC. Encoded protein: CASKAGGDSYEQYF.

The genes are TRBV3-1 (or the pseudogene TRBV3-2) and TRBJ2-5, with 9 bases matching TRBD1. Germline V gene data show CDR1 as LGHDT and CDR2 as YNNKEL (reference sequence). V was clipped by 1 base and J by 3 bases; unmatched bases: 3. CDR3 length: 15 residues. CDR3 in amino acids: CASSQVWTGEETQYF. The CDR3 bases are TGTGCCAGCAGCCAAGTGTGGACAGGGGAAGAGACCCAGTACTTC.

The chain is built from TRBV7-6 and TRBJ2-3; 8 bases are a match to TRBD2. The CDR3 covers 16 residues. CDR1 is SGHVS, CDR2 FNYEAQ, per germline. V gave up 1 base and J gave up 3 bases; unmatched junction bases: 6. The CDR3 DNA follows: TGTGCCAGCAGCTTAGGAGCGGGAGCACCAACAGATACGCAGTATTTT. Protein product: CASSLGAGAPTDTQYF.